Below, one TCR beta chain is given with its context. Generated by immunoSEQ multiplex PCR, the TCRdb table keeps only in-frame clones and is missing some. The sample includes 53,000 or so clones, about 82% seen only once; the top ten take less than 6.5%. This sample is drawn from a study of technical replicates of blood from a few donors. The CDR3 is made up of 16 amino acids. V lost 5 bases to trimming and J lost 6 bases; unmatched junction nucleotides: 12. The V gene's germline CDR1 is SSHAT and CDR2 FNYEAQ (reference sequence). This clonotype originated in a human donor in good health. Some clones in this sample may be carry-over from other donors' samples. Source material: PBMCs. The gene calls are TRBV7-7 and TRBJ1-1; 10 bases fit TRBD1. CDR3 DNA: TGTGCCAGCAGCCCGATCACCGGGACAGGGGATCCTGAAGCTTTCTTT. This gives the protein CASSPITGTGDPEAFF.